This entry lists 14 T cell receptor beta chains sequenced from one sample in a study of T-cell memory formation after mild COVID-19. TCRdb reprocessed the 5' RACE reads with MiXCR, giving one entry per CDR3 protein. This sample has about 560,000 distinct CDR3 sequences, with approximately 21% found just once. The sample consisted of PBMCs or a T cell subset sorted from them (not recorded which). These receptors originate from an adult woman who had mild COVID-19 (a few samples of this study predate the infection). Cell type and time point are not known.

The rearrangement links TRBV2 to TRBJ1-4; 7 bases align to TRBD1. Germline values: CDR1 SNHLY, CDR2 FYNNEI. This CDR3 comprises 15 residues. The junction had 15 bases not matched to a gene; V was cut back by 5 bases and J by 12 bases. The CDR3 sequence is CASSWGQRNGKELFF. The CDR3 DNA sequence: TGTGCCAGCAGTTGGGGACAGCGGAACGGGAAAGAACTGTTTTTT.

The gene calls are TRBV6-5 and TRBJ2-3; TRBD2 aligns across 9 bases. With V trimmed by 8 bases and J by 4 bases, 7 bases remained unmatched. This CDR3 comprises 14 residues. The V gene's germline CDR1 is MNHEY and CDR2 SVGAGI. CDR3 bases: TGTGCCAGCTTCTATAGCGGGAGTCCAGATACGCAGTATTTT. Protein: CASFYSGSPDTQYF.

The CDR3 sequence: CASKWGAGPEAFF. CDR3 bases: TGTGCCAGCAAGTGGGGCGCGGGGCCTGAAGCTTTCTTT. The rearrangement joins TRBV3-1 to TRBJ1-1, with D maybe TRBD1 (5 bases). The CDR3 sequence is 13 residues long. Trimming removed 7 bases at V and 6 bases at J, with 15 bases between. Germline CDR1 reads LGHDT; CDR2 reads YNNKEL (reference sequence).

This clonotype has more than one count but fewer than ten. The rearrangement uses TRBV7-3 and TRBJ2-2; D is undetermined. CDR1 and CDR2 from the germline V gene are SGHTA and FQGTGA. The CDR3 is made up of 16 amino acids. Trimming removed 5 bases from V and 6 bases from J, with 19 bases in between. The CDR3 coding sequence is TGTGCCAGCAGCCCCCCGGGTCTTTCGGGTTCCGGGGAGCTGTTTTTT. Translation gives CASSPPGLSGSGELFF.

This clonotype appeared a few times. The chain recombines TRBV29-1 with TRBJ2-7; D is unclear. The CDR3 sequence is 11 residues long. Germline loops: CDR1 SQVTM, CDR2 ANQGSEA. V was pared by 6 bases and J by 3 bases, with 9 bases between. The CDR3, as DNA: TGCAGCGTCTCCCATTACTACGAGCAGTACTTC. Its translation is CSVSHYYEQYF.

This clonotype was seen more than once but under ten times. The genes are TRBV11-2 and TRBJ2-1; TRBD2 might be the D (5 bases). The V gene lost 5 bases and the J gene lost 0 bases, with 14 bases spanning the gap. CDR3 size: 16 residues. The V gene's germline CDR1 is SGHAT and CDR2 FQNNGV. The CDR3 loop is CASSKRGWSSYNEQFF. The CDR3 bases are TGTGCCAGCAGCAAGAGAGGGTGGAGCTCCTACAATGAGCAGTTCTTC.

In its sample, this clonotype was seen a few times. The chain is built from TRBV4-2 and TRBJ1-2; 11 bases map to TRBD1. The CDR3 extends over 14 amino acids. Trimming took 6 bases from V and 8 from J; bases not matched to a gene: 8. Germline V gene lookup returns CDR1 LGHNA and CDR2 YNFKEQ. The CDR3 nucleotides read TGTGCCAGCAGGGACAGGGGGCGCGCGGACGGCTACACCTTC. Translation gives CASRDRGRADGYTF.

This clonotype was counted between two and nine times. This sequence joins TRBV7-9 and TRBJ2-5; 7 bases map to TRBD1. The V and J ends lost 2 bases and 2 bases, in that order; junction bases with no gene match: 2. Germline CDR1 is SEHNR and CDR2 is FQNEAQ (reference sequence). The CDR3 sequence is 14 residues long. For the CDR3, the DNA is TGTGCCAGCAGCTTACCCAGGGGGCAAGAGACCCAGTACTTC. Translating it yields CASSLPRGQETQYF.

This clonotype was picked up a small number of times. V is TRBV6-5 and J is TRBJ1-2, with 8 bases fitting TRBD1. The CDR3 sequence is 19 residues long. CDR1 and CDR2 from the germline V gene are MNHEY and SVGAGI. After removal of 2 bases from V and 3 bases from J, the junction contained 17 bases not matched to a gene. The CDR3: CASSYHHPGQGPSDYGYTF. CDR3 in DNA: TGTGCCAGCAGTTACCACCACCCCGGACAGGGTCCTTCGGACTATGGCTACACCTTC.

This clonotype was counted a few times. CDR3 loop: CASSLRPGEKLFF. DNA of the CDR3: TGTGCCAGCAGCTTGCGCCCAGGGGAAAAACTGTTTTTT. The chain carries TRBV7-9 and TRBJ1-4, with D possibly being TRBD1 (5 bases). Germline values: CDR1 SEHNR, CDR2 FQNEAQ (reference sequence). V shed 3 bases and J shed 8 bases, with 10 bases lying between them. The CDR3 length is 13 residues.

The chain employs TRBV6-1 and TRBJ2-7; TRBD2 is a possible D gene (6 bases). Deletions cut 7 bases from V and 6 bases from J, with 13 bases between. The CDR3 extends over 12 amino acids. Germline values: CDR1 MNHNS, CDR2 SASEGT. The CDR3 protein is CASTGGGLEQYF. Written as DNA, the CDR3 is TGTGCCAGCACCGGGGGAGGTCTCGAGCAGTACTTC.

This clonotype was picked up many times. The chain combines TRBV5-1 with TRBJ2-3; unclear D gene. Deletions cut 4 bases from V and 2 bases from J, with 8 bases between. The CDR3 length is 13 residues. CDR1 SGHRS and CDR2 YFSETQ come from the germline V gene. CDR3 sequence reads: CASSGGDTDTQYF. CDR3 in DNA: TGCGCCAGCAGCGGCGGAGACACAGATACGCAGTATTTT.

This clonotype has just one count. At one of its ends the junction is not consistent with the germline gene, which may arise from a read error. The chain recombines TRBV12-3 or TRBV12-4 with TRBJ2-1; no clear D. The CDR3 is made up of 12 amino acids. CDR3 in DNA: TGTGCCAGCAGTTTAATCTACGATGAGCAGTTCTTC. Its protein is CASSLIYDEQFF.

The chain combines TRBV10-3 with TRBJ2-7; 8 bases are a match to TRBD1. V dropped 4 bases and J dropped 5; count of bases not matched to a gene: 4. This CDR3 comprises 13 residues. Germline assignment: CDR1 ENHRY and CDR2 SYGVKD. The CDR3 protein is CAISGTGTDEQYF. CDR3 nucleotide sequence: TGTGCCATCAGTGGGACAGGGACCGACGAGCAGTACTTC.